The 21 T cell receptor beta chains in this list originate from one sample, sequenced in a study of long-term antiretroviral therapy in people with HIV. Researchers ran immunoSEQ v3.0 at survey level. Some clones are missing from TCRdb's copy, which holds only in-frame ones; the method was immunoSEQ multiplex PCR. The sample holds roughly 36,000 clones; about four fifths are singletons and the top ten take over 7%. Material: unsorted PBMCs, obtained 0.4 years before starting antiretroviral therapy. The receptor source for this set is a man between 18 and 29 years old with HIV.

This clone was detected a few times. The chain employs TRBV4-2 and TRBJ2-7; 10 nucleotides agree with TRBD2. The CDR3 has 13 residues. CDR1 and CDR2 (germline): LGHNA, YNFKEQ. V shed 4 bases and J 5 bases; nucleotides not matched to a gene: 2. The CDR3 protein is CASSLGTSDEQYF. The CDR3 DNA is TGTGCCAGCAGCCTAGGGACTAGCGACGAGCAGTACTTC.

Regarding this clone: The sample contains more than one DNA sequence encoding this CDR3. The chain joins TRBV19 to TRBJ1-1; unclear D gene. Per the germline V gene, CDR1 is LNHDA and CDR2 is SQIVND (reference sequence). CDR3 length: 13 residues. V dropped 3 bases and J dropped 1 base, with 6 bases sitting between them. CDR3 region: CASSIIGNTEAFF. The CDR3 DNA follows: TGTGCCAGTAGTATTATCGGGAACACTGAAGCTTTCTTT.

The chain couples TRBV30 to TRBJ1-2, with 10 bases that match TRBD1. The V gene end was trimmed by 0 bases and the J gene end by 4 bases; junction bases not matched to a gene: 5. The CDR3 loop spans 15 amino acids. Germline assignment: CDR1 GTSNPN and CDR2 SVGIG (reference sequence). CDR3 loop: CAWSVRRTGGYGYTF. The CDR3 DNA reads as TGTGCCTGGAGTGTACGAAGGACAGGGGGCTATGGCTACACCTTC.

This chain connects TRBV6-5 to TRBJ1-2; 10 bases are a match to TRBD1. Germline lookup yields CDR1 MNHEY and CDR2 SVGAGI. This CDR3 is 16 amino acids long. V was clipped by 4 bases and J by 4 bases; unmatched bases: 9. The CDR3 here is CASSSGTGVFAYGYTF. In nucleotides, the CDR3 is TGTGCCAGCAGTTCCGGGACAGGGGTATTCGCCTATGGCTACACCTTC.

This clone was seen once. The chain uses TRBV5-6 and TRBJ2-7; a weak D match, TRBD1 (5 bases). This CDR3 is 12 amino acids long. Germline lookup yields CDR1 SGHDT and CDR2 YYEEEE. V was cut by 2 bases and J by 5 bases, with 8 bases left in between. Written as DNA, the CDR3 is TGTGCCAGCAGCTTTGACAGCAACGAGCAGTACTTC. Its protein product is CASSFDSNEQYF.

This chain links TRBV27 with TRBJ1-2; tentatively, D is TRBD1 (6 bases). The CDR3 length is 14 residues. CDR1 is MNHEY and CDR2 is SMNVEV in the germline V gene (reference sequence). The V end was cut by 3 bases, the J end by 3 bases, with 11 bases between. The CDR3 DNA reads TGTGCCAGCAGTTTTAGGGGGGGCCACTATGGCTACACCTTC. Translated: CASSFRGGHYGYTF.

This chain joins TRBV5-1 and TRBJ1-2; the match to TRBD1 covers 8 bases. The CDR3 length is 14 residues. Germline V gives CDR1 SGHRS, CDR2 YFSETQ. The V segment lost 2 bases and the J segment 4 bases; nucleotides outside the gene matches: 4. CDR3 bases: TGCGCCAGCAGCTTTCAGGGGGCGGGCTATGGCTACACCTTC. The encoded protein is CASSFQGAGYGYTF.

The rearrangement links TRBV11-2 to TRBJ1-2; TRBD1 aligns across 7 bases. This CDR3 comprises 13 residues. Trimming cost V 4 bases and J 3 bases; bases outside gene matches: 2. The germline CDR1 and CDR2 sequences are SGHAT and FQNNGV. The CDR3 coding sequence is TGTGCCAGCAGCTCCGGGACAGACTATGGCTACACCTTC. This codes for CASSSGTDYGYTF.

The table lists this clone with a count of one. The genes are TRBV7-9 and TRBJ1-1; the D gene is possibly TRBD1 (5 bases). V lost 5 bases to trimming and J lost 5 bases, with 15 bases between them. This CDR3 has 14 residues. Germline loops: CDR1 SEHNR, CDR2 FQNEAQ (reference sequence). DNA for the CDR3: TGTGCCAGCAGCCGAACAGCCGAGGGGACTGAAGCTTTCTTT. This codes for CASSRTAEGTEAFF.

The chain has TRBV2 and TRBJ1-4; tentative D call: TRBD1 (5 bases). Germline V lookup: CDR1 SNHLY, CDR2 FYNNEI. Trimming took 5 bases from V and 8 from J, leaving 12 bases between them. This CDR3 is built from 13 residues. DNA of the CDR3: TGTGCCAGCAGTCCAGGGTGGAGGGAAAAACTGTTTTTT. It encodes CASSPGWREKLFF. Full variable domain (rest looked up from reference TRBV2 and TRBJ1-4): EPEVTQTPSHQVTQMGQEVILRCVPISNHLYFYWYRQILGQKVEFLVSFYNNEISEKSEIFDDQFSVERPDGSNFTLKIRSTKLEDSAMYFCASSPGWREKLFFGSGTQLSVL.

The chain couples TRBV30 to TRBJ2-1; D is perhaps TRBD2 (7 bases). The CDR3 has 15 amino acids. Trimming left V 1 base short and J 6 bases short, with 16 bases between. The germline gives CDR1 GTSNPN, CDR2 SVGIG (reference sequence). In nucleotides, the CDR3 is TGTGCCTGGAGTGAAAGGGGGGGGGCCCCCAATGAGCAGTTCTTC. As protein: CAWSERGGAPNEQFF. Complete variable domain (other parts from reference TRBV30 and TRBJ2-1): SQTIHQWPATLVQPVGSPLSLECTVEGTSNPNLYWYRQAAGRGLQLLFYSVGIGQISSEVPQNLSASRPQDRQFILSSKKLLLSDSGFYLCAWSERGGAPNEQFFGPGTRLTVL.

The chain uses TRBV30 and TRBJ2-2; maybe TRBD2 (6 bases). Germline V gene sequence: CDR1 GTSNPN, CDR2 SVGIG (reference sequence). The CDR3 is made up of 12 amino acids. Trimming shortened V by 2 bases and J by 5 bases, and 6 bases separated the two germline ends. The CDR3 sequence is CAWSRGTGELFF. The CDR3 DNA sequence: TGTGCCTGGAGTCGGGGGACCGGGGAGCTGTTTTTT.

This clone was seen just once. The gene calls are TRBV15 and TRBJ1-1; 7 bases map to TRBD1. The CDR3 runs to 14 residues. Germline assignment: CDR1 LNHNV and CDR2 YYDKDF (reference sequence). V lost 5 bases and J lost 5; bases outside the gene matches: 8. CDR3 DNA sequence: TGTGCCACCAGCCAGCAGGGGGGAGGAACTGAAGCTTTCTTT. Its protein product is CATSQQGGGTEAFF.

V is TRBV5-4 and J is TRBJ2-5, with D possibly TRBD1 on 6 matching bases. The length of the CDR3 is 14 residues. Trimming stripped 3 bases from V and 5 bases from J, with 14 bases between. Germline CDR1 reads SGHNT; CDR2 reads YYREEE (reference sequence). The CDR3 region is CASSSRGTQETQYF. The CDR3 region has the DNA TGTGCCAGCAGCTCCAGGGGTACCCAGGAGACCCAGTACTTC.

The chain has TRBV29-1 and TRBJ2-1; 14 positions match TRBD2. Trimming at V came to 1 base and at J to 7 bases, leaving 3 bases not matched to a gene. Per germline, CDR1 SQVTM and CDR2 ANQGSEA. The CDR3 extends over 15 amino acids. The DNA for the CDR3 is TGCAGCGTTGAAGGGGGACTAGCGGGAGATAATGAGCAGTTCTTC. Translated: CSVEGGLAGDNEQFF.

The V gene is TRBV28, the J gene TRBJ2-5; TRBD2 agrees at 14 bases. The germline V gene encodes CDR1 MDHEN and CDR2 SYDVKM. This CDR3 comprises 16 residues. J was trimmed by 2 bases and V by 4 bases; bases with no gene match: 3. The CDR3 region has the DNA TGTGCCAGCAGTTGGCGACTAGCGGGGGGGCAAGAGACCCAGTACTTC. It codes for CASSWRLAGGQETQYF.

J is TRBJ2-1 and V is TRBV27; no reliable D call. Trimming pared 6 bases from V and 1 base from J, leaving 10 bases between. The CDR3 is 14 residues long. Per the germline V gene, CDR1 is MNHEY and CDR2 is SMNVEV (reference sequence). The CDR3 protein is CASRSIGSYNEQFF. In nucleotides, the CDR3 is TGTGCCAGCAGATCCATAGGGTCCTACAATGAGCAGTTCTTC.

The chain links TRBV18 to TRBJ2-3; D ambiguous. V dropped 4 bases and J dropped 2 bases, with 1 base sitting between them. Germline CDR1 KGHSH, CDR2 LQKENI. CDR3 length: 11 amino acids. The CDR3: CASSLTDTQYF. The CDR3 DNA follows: TGTGCCAGCTCACTCACAGATACGCAGTATTTT.

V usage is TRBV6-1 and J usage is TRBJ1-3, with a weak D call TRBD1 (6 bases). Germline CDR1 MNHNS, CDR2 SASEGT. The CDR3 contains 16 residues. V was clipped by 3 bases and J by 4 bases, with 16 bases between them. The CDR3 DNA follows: TGTGCCAGCAGTGACTGGGGGGGGGCGCTCGGAAACACCATATATTTT. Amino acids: CASSDWGGALGNTIYF.

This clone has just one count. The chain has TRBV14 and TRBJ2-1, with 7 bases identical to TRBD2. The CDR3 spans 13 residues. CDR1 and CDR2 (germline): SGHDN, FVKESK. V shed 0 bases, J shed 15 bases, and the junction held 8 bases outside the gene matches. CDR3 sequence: CASSQDHTPGGFF. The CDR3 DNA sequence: TGTGCCAGCAGCCAAGATCATACTCCGGGGGGGTTCTTC.

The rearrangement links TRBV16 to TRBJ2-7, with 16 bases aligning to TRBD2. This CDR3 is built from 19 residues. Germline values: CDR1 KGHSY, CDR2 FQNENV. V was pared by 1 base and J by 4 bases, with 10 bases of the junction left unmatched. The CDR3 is CASSQFGTSGRGVSYEQYF. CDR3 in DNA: TGTGCCAGCAGCCAATTCGGGACTAGCGGGAGGGGAGTGTCTTACGAGCAGTACTTC.